The TCR beta chain under discussion was sequenced for a study of cytomegalovirus exposure and HLA in healthy donors. Study-level information: An analysis done earlier identified roughly 120 million unique TCR beta sequences from around 180 million T cells.

Primers for the PCR totalled 60 Vbeta and 13 Jbeta. Clones were sequenced by immunoSEQ multiplex PCR, and TCRdb holds only the in-frame ones, with some missing. The sample lists under 150,000 clones, more than 75% occurring once. Comment on this clone: Its antigen remains unidentified.

Findings and limits, study-wide: Follow-up analysis later connected one missense variant in DCLRE1C with trimming of TCR beta V- and J-genes. Reportedly, HLA-A and HLA-B alleles of most subjects were accurately predicted from TCR beta.

The origin of this receptor is a woman between 45 and 65 years old in good health and CMV-seropositive. Material for sequencing was PBMCs.

CDR3 coding DNA: TGTGCCAGCAGCTGGACTAGCAACAATGAGCAGTTCTTC. It encodes CASSWTSNNEQFF. The chain has TRBV28 and TRBJ2-1, with 8 bases identical to TRBD2. Germline V gene sequence: CDR1 MDHEN, CDR2 SYDVKM. Germline trimming cut 6 bases from V and 5 bases from J; bases unmatched to any gene: 3. This CDR3 comprises 13 residues. The full variable domain, rest sourced from reference TRBV28 and TRBJ2-1, is DVKVTQSSRYLVKRTGEKVFLECVQDMDHENMFWYRQDPGLGLRLIYFSYDVKMKEKGDIPEGYSVSREKKERFSLILESASTNQTSMYLCASSWTSNNEQFFGPGTRLTVL.